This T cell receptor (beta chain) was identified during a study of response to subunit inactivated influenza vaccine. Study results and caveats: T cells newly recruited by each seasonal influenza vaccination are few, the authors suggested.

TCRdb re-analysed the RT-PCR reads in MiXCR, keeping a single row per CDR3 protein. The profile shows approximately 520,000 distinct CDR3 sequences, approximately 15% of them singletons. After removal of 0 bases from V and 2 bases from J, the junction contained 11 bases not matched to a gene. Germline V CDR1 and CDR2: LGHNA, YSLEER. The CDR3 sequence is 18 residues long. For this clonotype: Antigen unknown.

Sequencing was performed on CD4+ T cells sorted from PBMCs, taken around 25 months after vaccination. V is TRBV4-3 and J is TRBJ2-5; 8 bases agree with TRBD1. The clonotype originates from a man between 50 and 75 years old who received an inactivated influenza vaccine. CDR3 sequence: CASSQDLGTRGRQETQYF. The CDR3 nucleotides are TGCGCCAGCAGCCAAGATCTCGGTACCAGGGGGCGGCAAGAGACCCAGTACTTC.